These 25 T cell receptor beta chains were sequenced from one sample in a study of post-analysis software for immune sequencing data. Their specific antigens are unknown. Presence of unique molecular identifiers characterized the TCR beta cDNA libraries. TCRdb processed the PCR reads anew with MiXCR; each CDR3 protein has one entry. The data show some 800,000 distinct CDR3 sequences, roughly 46% seen once. Findings and limits, study-wide: Controls showed lower frequencies than patients for several TRBV segments, and TRBV5-6, TRBV5-1 and TRBV20-1 were among these.

Sequencing was carried out using blood. These TCRs come from a girl aged 10 to 17 with multiple sclerosis.

This chain joins TRBV29-1 and TRBJ2-3; D is possibly TRBD2 (6 bases). CDR3 length: 13 residues. Per germline, CDR1 SQVTM and CDR2 ANQGSEA. Here the CDR3 reads CSATGTSTDTQYF. Written as DNA, the CDR3 is TGCAGTGCTACTGGGACTAGCACAGATACGCAGTATTTT.

This clonotype was seen only once. The CDR3: CSVEGGGTIYF. CDR3 DNA sequence: TGCAGCGTTGAAGGGGGGGGCACCATATATTTT. The rearrangement uses TRBV29-1 and TRBJ1-3; weak D call: TRBD1 (5 bases). The CDR3 spans 11 residues. Trimming removed 1 base at V and 9 bases at J, with 7 bases between. Germline-derived CDR1 and CDR2 are SQVTM and ANQGSEA.

The chain joins TRBV6-1 to TRBJ2-7; D possibly matches TRBD1 or TRBD2 (5 bases each). Trimming stripped 6 bases from V and 4 bases from J, with 19 bases between. Looked up from germline, CDR1 is MNHNS and CDR2 is SASEGT. The CDR3 has 15 residues. CDR3 in DNA: TGTGCCAGCAGCCCCGGGACCGCCGCAACGTACGAGCAGTACTTC. Encoded protein: CASSPGTAATYEQYF.

The chain recombines TRBV13 with TRBJ2-7, with a tentative D call TRBD2 (6 bases). The CDR3 consists of 16 residues. CDR1 is PRHDT, CDR2 FYEKMQ, per germline (reference sequence). The V and J ends lost 5 bases and 1 base respectively, with 18 bases between them. The CDR3 DNA follows: TGTGCCAGCAGCACCAGGGACTCGATGGGTTCCTACGAGCAGTACTTC. It yields the protein CASSTRDSMGSYEQYF.

The V call is TRBV13, the J call TRBJ1-2, with TRBD1 identical over 7 bases. The CDR3 is made up of 17 amino acids. V lost 3 bases and J lost 8; bases outside the gene matches: 18. CDR1 PRHDT and CDR2 FYEKMQ come from the germline V gene (reference sequence). The CDR3 here is CASSFPGTEGPGAGYTF. In DNA form, the CDR3 reads TGTGCCAGCAGCTTTCCCGGGACAGAGGGGCCCGGTGCGGGCTACACCTTC.

Details on this clonotype: The junction does not match germline at one end; this may be a read error. The chain links TRBV27 to TRBJ2-7, with D possibly matching TRBD1 (5 bases). CDR1 is MNHEY and CDR2 is SMNVEV in the germline V gene (reference sequence). The CDR3 is 15 amino acids. CDR3 coding DNA: TGTGCCAGCGGTTTATCCCGGACAATATCCTACGAGCAGTACTTC. Amino acids: CASGLSRTISYEQYF.

This chain joins TRBV5-1 and TRBJ2-2, with 11 bases fitting TRBD1. The length of the CDR3 is 15 residues. With V trimmed by 4 bases and J by 4 bases, 3 bases remained unmatched. Germline V CDR1 and CDR2: SGHRS, YFSETQ. The CDR3 DNA is TGCGCCAGCAGCCCGGACAGGGGGCCCACCGGGGAGCTGTTTTTT. It translates to CASSPDRGPTGELFF.

The chain combines TRBV11-2 with TRBJ2-3; 7 nucleotides agree with TRBD2. The length of the CDR3 is 15 residues. J gave up 1 base and V 3 bases, and 4 bases lay outside the gene matches. Germline V gene data show CDR1 as SGHAT and CDR2 as FQNNGV. The CDR3 sequence: CASSLWLAGTDTQYF. Here the CDR3 DNA reads TGTGCCAGCAGCTTGTGGCTAGCGGGCACAGATACGCAGTATTTT.

V is TRBV29-1 and J is TRBJ2-6, with 7 bases matching TRBD1. With 6 bases clipped from V and 0 bases from J, the junction kept 11 bases outside the gene matches. CDR3 length equals 17 residues. Looked up from germline, CDR1 is SQVTM and CDR2 is ANQGSEA. The CDR3 here is CSVTDRAPNSGANVLTF. As DNA, the CDR3 is TGCAGCGTGACCGACAGGGCCCCCAACTCTGGGGCCAACGTCCTGACTTTC.

The chain is built from TRBV20-1 and TRBJ1-2, with 7 positions matching TRBD1. The CDR3 has 15 residues. The J segment lost 2 bases and the V segment lost 3 bases, leaving 9 bases of the junction unmatched. Germline V lookup: CDR1 DFQATT, CDR2 SNEGSKA (reference sequence). CDR3 residues: CSARGGAGGNYGYTF. CDR3 bases: TGCAGTGCTAGGGGCGGCGCAGGGGGAAACTATGGCTACACCTTC.

There are a few counts of this clonotype. V gene TRBV5-1 combines with J gene TRBJ2-3; 8 bases map to TRBD1. This CDR3 is 14 amino acids long. With V trimmed by 4 bases and J by 4 bases, 5 bases remained unmatched. Germline lookup yields CDR1 SGHRS and CDR2 YFSETQ. The CDR3 here is CASSTPTGADTQYF. The CDR3 DNA reads as TGCGCCAGCAGCACCCCGACAGGGGCAGATACGCAGTATTTT.

This clonotype was detected a few times. The CDR3 nucleotides are TGTGCCAGCAGTGGTGGGACTAGCACAGATACGCAGTATTTT. This codes for CASSGGTSTDTQYF. The chain combines TRBV28 with TRBJ2-3, with a possible D match to TRBD2 (6 bases). The CDR3 contains 14 residues. Germline-derived CDR1 and CDR2 are MDHEN and SYDVKM. V was trimmed by 5 bases and J by 0 bases, leaving 9 bases between them.

At least ten counts were recorded for this clonotype. V gene TRBV7-9 combines with J gene TRBJ2-7; 7 bases map to TRBD2. Trimming took 3 bases from V and 3 from J; bases not matched to a gene: 8. This CDR3 spans 15 amino acids. Germline values: CDR1 SEHNR, CDR2 FQNEAQ (reference sequence). CDR3 in amino acids: CASSFPGRGFYEQYF. CDR3 coding DNA: TGTGCCAGCAGCTTCCCAGGGAGGGGATTCTACGAGCAGTACTTC.

This clonotype was counted only a few times. This chain uses TRBV28 with TRBJ1-2, with a weak D call TRBD1 (5 bases). The germline V and J ends were trimmed by 7 bases and 7 bases, with 19 bases remaining between them. The CDR3 is 14 residues long. Germline-derived CDR1 and CDR2 are MDHEN and SYDVKM. This CDR3 is CASTLAGGTGGYTF. CDR3 DNA sequence: TGTGCCAGCACCCTTGCAGGAGGGACGGGTGGCTACACCTTC.

The chain carries TRBV30 and TRBJ1-2; D call uncertain. Germline V gene lookup returns CDR1 GTSNPN and CDR2 SVGIG (reference sequence). The CDR3 has 10 amino acids. In nucleotides, the CDR3 is TGTGTAACGGACGGAGCAGGCTACACCTTC. Its translation: CVTDGAGYTF.

The chain combines TRBV12-3 or TRBV12-4 with TRBJ2-5; D is ambiguous. V shed 5 bases and J shed 5 bases, with 18 bases lying between them. CDR3 length: 15 amino acids. The CDR3 loop is CASSALGFSGETQYF. The CDR3, as DNA: TGTGCCAGCAGTGCCCTGGGCTTCAGTGGGGAGACCCAGTACTTC.

The sample holds a few counts of this clonotype. The genes are TRBV24-1 and TRBJ2-3; 10 bases match TRBD2. The CDR3 runs to 18 residues. From germline, CDR1 is KGHDR and CDR2 SFDVKD. V trimming: 4 bases; J trimming: 5 bases; junction bases outside the gene matches: 14. The CDR3 sequence: CATSEAGGPRGVGDTQYF. CDR3 coding DNA: TGTGCCACCAGTGAAGCGGGAGGGCCCCGGGGAGTGGGAGATACGCAGTATTTT.

This clonotype was seen many times. The chain couples TRBV27 to TRBJ1-2; TRBD1 agrees at 9 bases. The germline CDR1 and CDR2 sequences are MNHEY and SMNVEV (reference sequence). Germline trimming cut 2 bases from V and 4 bases from J; bases unmatched to any gene: 2. The CDR3 length is 14 residues. CDR3 nucleotides: TGTGCCAGCAGTTTAGGACAGGGGCCCTATGGCTACACCTTC. Translated, it gives CASSLGQGPYGYTF.

The CDR3 coding sequence is TGTGCCAGCAGCTTGCGACTCTGGAGCGATGAGCAGTTCTTC. This gives the protein CASSLRLWSDEQFF. This chain connects TRBV9 to TRBJ2-1; D call uncertain. The CDR3 length is 14 residues. Trimming took off 4 bases at V and 8 bases at J, with 16 bases between the two ends. Germline V gene lookup returns CDR1 SGDLS and CDR2 YYNGEE.

This chain connects TRBV20-1 to TRBJ1-4; no clear D gene. The germline CDR1 and CDR2 sequences are DFQATT and SNEGSKA (reference sequence). This CDR3 contains 15 residues. Between the trimmed V and J ends, which lost 4 bases and 5 bases, there was a span of 17 bases. The CDR3 is CSATPVLLGNEKLFF. For the CDR3, the DNA is TGCAGTGCTACACCGGTTCTGCTCGGGAATGAAAAACTGTTTTTT.

As regards this clonotype: At one end the junction does not follow the germline gene, possibly because of a read error. CDR3 residues: CASSEAHLGTGNHERYF. CDR3 nucleotide sequence: TGTGCCAGCAGTGAAGCGCATTTGGGGACAGGGAACCACGAGCGGTACTTC. This chain joins TRBV6-1 and TRBJ2-7, with 9 nucleotides matching TRBD1. The CDR3 is made up of 17 amino acids. Germline V gene data show CDR1 as MNHNS and CDR2 as SASEGT.

Only a few counts were recorded for this clonotype. The chain couples TRBV20-1 to TRBJ2-5; 10 bases fit TRBD2. Germline CDR1 reads DFQATT; CDR2 reads SNEGSKA (reference sequence). The V segment lost 3 bases and the J segment 5 bases; nucleotides outside the gene matches: 24. This CDR3 comprises 20 residues. CDR3 DNA: TGCAGTGCTAGGGACCACCTAGCGGGAGTCTCCCAAGTCGTGGCGGAGACCCAGTACTTC. It specifies CSARDHLAGVSQVVAETQYF.

This clonotype was counted between two and nine times. The V gene is TRBV15, the J gene TRBJ2-4, with D tentatively TRBD1 or TRBD2 (5 bases each). The DNA end is a closer match to TRBJ2-7, so the J assignment may be wrong. The CDR3 totals 14 residues. Looked up from germline, CDR1 is LNHNV and CDR2 is YYDKDF (reference sequence). CDR3 protein: CATSRGLGVYEQYF. The CDR3, as DNA: TGTGCCACCAGCAGAGGATTGGGGGTCTACGAGCAGTACTTC.

The V call is TRBV24-1, the J call TRBJ2-1; perhaps TRBD1 as D (5 bases). The better agreement between TRBJ2-7 and the DNA end casts doubt on the J call. In germline, CDR1 is KGHDR, CDR2 SFDVKD. CDR3 length: 14 residues. CDR3 region: CATSGRGSYNEQYF. The CDR3 DNA sequence: TGTGCCACCAGTGGAAGGGGCTCCTACAATGAGCAGTACTTC.

The chain links TRBV20-1 to TRBJ2-7; 11 bases map to TRBD2. The J segment lost 5 bases and the V segment lost 0 bases, leaving 3 bases of the junction unmatched. This CDR3 region has 14 residues. Germline V lookup: CDR1 DFQATT, CDR2 SNEGSKA (reference sequence). The CDR3 DNA reads as TGCAGTGCTAGAGATCCACTAGCGGGAGACGAGCAGTACTTC. Amino acid sequence: CSARDPLAGDEQYF.